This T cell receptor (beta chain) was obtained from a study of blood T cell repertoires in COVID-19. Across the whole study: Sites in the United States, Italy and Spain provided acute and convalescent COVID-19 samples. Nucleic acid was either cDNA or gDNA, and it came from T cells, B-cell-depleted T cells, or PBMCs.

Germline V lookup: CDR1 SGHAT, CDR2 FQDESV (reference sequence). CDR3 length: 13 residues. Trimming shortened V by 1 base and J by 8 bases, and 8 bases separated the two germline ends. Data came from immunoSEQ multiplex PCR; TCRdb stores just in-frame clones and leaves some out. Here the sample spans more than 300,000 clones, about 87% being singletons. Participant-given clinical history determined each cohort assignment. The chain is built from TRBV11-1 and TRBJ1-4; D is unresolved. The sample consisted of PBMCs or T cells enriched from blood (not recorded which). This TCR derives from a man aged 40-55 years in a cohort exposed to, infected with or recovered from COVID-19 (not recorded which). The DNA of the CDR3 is TGTGCCAGCAGCTTAGAGGGAGGAGAAAAACTGTTTTTT. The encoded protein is CASSLEGGEKLFF.